These 24 T cell receptor beta chains came from one sample sequenced in a study of cytomegalovirus exposure and HLA in healthy donors. Vbeta (60) and Jbeta (13) primers were used in the PCR. Sequencing was performed with immunoSEQ multiplex PCR; in TCRdb, only in-frame clones are kept and a portion is missing. The sample includes 95,000 to 100,000 clones, approximately 79% of them seen just once. Material: PBMCs. The receptors derive from a woman aged 55-70 years in good health and CMV-seropositive.

This clone was detected only once. The chain carries TRBV9 and TRBJ2-7; maybe TRBD1 (6 bases). This CDR3 comprises 12 residues. Germline-derived CDR1 and CDR2 are SGDLS and YYNGEE. Trimming removed 0 bases at V and 6 bases at J, with 7 bases between. The CDR3 sequence is CASSVEGGEQYF. The CDR3 DNA sequence: TGTGCCAGCAGCGTAGAAGGGGGCGAGCAGTACTTC.

This clone was counted between two and nine times. The J gene is TRBJ2-7, the V gene TRBV5-1, with 7 bases aligning to TRBD1. This CDR3 is built from 14 residues. The V segment lost 0 bases and the J segment 2 bases; nucleotides outside the gene matches: 2. The germline gives CDR1 SGHRS, CDR2 YFSETQ. CDR3 in DNA: TGCGCCAGCAGCTTGGTTCAGGGGGCCTACGAGCAGTACTTC. This encodes CASSLVQGAYEQYF.

The chain combines TRBV28 with TRBJ2-2, with TRBD2 matching 14 bases. With V trimmed by 3 bases and J by 8 bases, 5 bases remained unmatched. The CDR3 totals 16 residues. CDR1 is MDHEN and CDR2 is SYDVKM in the germline V gene. The CDR3 is CASSLGTSGSPGELFF. The CDR3 coding sequence is TGTGCCAGCAGTTTGGGGACTAGCGGGAGTCCGGGGGAGCTGTTTTTT.

The V call is TRBV6-1, the J call TRBJ1-1, with 8 bases lining up with TRBD1. The CDR3 runs 17 residues. Germline V gene sequence: CDR1 MNHNS, CDR2 SASEGT. V trimming: 3 bases; J trimming: 2 bases; junction bases outside the gene matches: 11. The CDR3 nucleotides read TGTGCCAGCAGTGATCTGGCCACAGGGGGAGTTAACACTGAAGCTTTCTTT. As protein: CASSDLATGGVNTEAFF.

V is TRBV5-1 and J is TRBJ1-1, with TRBD1 matching over 7 bases. The CDR3 consists of 16 residues. The V segment lost 4 bases and the J segment 0 bases; nucleotides outside the gene matches: 9. Germline V gives CDR1 SGHRS, CDR2 YFSETQ. This CDR3 is CASSTNRQGMNTEAFF. The DNA for the CDR3 is TGCGCCAGCAGCACCAACCGACAGGGCATGAACACTGAAGCTTTCTTT.

V is TRBV2 and J is TRBJ1-2; no reliable D call. The V and J ends lost 4 bases and 5 bases respectively, with 8 bases between them. CDR1 is SNHLY, CDR2 FYNNEI, per germline. There are 12 residues in the CDR3. CDR3 in amino acids: CASSVFVYGYTF. CDR3 DNA sequence: TGTGCCAGCAGTGTATTTGTTTATGGCTACACCTTC. The full variable domain, its missing parts supplied by reference TRBV2 and TRBJ1-2, is EPEVTQTPSHQVTQMGQEVILRCVPISNHLYFYWYRQILGQKVEFLVSFYNNEISEKSEIFDDQFSVERPDGSNFTLKIRSTKLEDSAMYFCASSVFVYGYTFGSGTRLTVV.

This clone was found once. The V gene is TRBV5-4, the J gene TRBJ2-7; D not certain. Trimming cost V 2 bases and J 7 bases, with 10 bases left between them. Germline values: CDR1 SGHNT, CDR2 YYREEE (reference sequence). This CDR3 contains 12 residues. In nucleotides, the CDR3 is TGTGCCAGCAGCTTTGGCTCCCTGGAGCAGTACTTC. Its translation is CASSFGSLEQYF. Filled out from reference TRBV5-4 and TRBJ2-7, the complete variable domain reads ETGVTQSPTHLIKTRGQQVTLRCSSQSGHNTVSWYQQALGQGPQFIFQYYREEENGRGNFPPRFSGLQFPNYSSELNVNALELDDSALYLCASSFGSLEQYFGPGTRLTVT.

The chain uses TRBV11-2 and TRBJ1-2; D is possibly TRBD1 (6 bases). The CDR3 has 15 amino acids. Trimming left V 6 bases short and J 2 bases short, with 16 bases between. CDR1 and CDR2 from the germline V gene are SGHAT and FQNNGV. CDR3 sequence reads: CASSYPGDTNYGYTF. The CDR3 DNA reads as TGTGCCAGCAGTTACCCCGGGGACACGAACTATGGCTACACCTTC.

The chain joins TRBV4-1 to TRBJ2-7; the match to TRBD2 covers 7 bases. There are 20 residues in the CDR3. V was clipped by 0 bases and J by 1 base; unmatched bases: 18. CDR1 MGHRA and CDR2 YSYEKL come from the germline V gene. The CDR3 region is CASSQESIVAGSSFSYEQYF. The CDR3 nucleotides are TGCGCCAGCAGCCAAGAAAGCATAGTAGCGGGCAGCTCCTTTTCCTACGAGCAGTACTTC.

V and J are TRBV4-1 and TRBJ2-7; 8 bases are a match to TRBD2. Trimming at V came to 0 bases and at J to 4 bases, leaving 8 bases not matched to a gene. CDR1 is MGHRA and CDR2 is YSYEKL in the germline V gene. This CDR3 spans 16 amino acids. The CDR3 DNA follows: TGCGCCAGCAGCCAAGAAAAGGCGGGAGGTTTATACGAGCAGTACTTC. Its translation is CASSQEKAGGLYEQYF.

This clone has a single count. Mismatch with germline at one junction end may stem from a read error. This chain joins TRBV7-7 and TRBJ2-1; 14 bases map to TRBD2. Per germline, CDR1 SSHAT and CDR2 FNYEAQ (reference sequence). This CDR3 is built from 16 residues. The chain's CDR3 is CASSPGLAGGLNEQFF. The CDR3 DNA follows: TGTGCTAGCAGCCCCGGACTAGCGGGAGGTCTTAATGAGCAGTTCTTC.

The V call is TRBV6-5, the J call TRBJ1-3; TRBD1 aligns across 9 bases. There are 13 residues in the CDR3. J was trimmed by 5 bases and V by 6 bases; bases with no gene match: 2. Germline V gives CDR1 MNHEY, CDR2 SVGAGI. The CDR3 bases are TGTGCCAGCAGGACAGGGGGTAGAAACACCATATATTTT. It specifies CASRTGGRNTIYF.

The chain combines TRBV4-1 with TRBJ1-5, with a possible D match to TRBD1 (6 bases). There are 14 residues in the CDR3. The V gene's germline CDR1 is MGHRA and CDR2 YSYEKL. V was trimmed by 2 bases and J by 4 bases, leaving 9 bases between them. The CDR3 DNA reads as TGCGCCAGCAGCCAAACGACAGGAAATCAGCCCCAGCATTTT. This sequence encodes CASSQTTGNQPQHF.

This chain connects TRBV9 to TRBJ1-6; D is undetermined. V was clipped by 6 bases and J by 10 bases, with 20 bases between them. There are 15 residues in the CDR3. CDR1 and CDR2 from the germline V gene are SGDLS and YYNGEE. This chain's CDR3 is CASKISPGPGSPLHF. CDR3 bases: TGTGCCAGCAAAATCTCCCCCGGCCCCGGGTCACCCCTCCACTTT.

The chain links TRBV5-1 to TRBJ2-5; D is perhaps TRBD1 (6 bases). With 4 bases removed from V and 4 bases from J, the gap between germline ends came to 17 bases. Per germline, CDR1 SGHRS and CDR2 YFSETQ. The CDR3 length is 15 residues. CDR3 amino acids: CASSRLGQLAETQYF. In nucleotides, the CDR3 is TGCGCCAGCAGCCGACTTGGACAGCTGGCAGAGACCCAGTACTTC.

The chain is built from TRBV28 and TRBJ1-5; D gene ambiguous. The V and J ends lost 3 bases and 6 bases respectively, with 9 bases between them. CDR1 and CDR2 from the germline V gene are MDHEN and SYDVKM. The CDR3 is made up of 13 amino acids. The CDR3 nucleotides read TGTGCCAGCAGTTTCGGGTTGCGTCAGCCCCAGCATTTT. It is translated as CASSFGLRQPQHF.

The chain recombines TRBV4-1 with TRBJ2-2, with D unclear. The germline V gene has CDR1 MGHRA and CDR2 YSYEKL. Trimming removed 4 bases at V and 6 bases at J, with 21 bases between. The CDR3 has 17 residues. Written as DNA, the CDR3 is TGCGCCAGCAGCCCTCGATCTGCTTCTATAACGGCCGGGGAGCTGTTTTTT. Encoded protein: CASSPRSASITAGELFF.

The V and J genes are TRBV4-1 and TRBJ2-7; D may be TRBD2 (7 bases). Germline V gives CDR1 MGHRA, CDR2 YSYEKL. This CDR3 spans 18 amino acids. V was trimmed by 3 bases and J by 3 bases, leaving 24 bases between them. CDR3 protein: CASSHSQGLGRDNYEQYF. CDR3 DNA: TGCGCCAGCAGCCATTCCCAAGGGCTTGGGAGGGACAACTACGAGCAGTACTTC.

The chain combines TRBV25-1 with TRBJ2-1; possibly TRBD2 for D (6 bases). Germline V gives CDR1 MGHDK, CDR2 SYGVNS. This CDR3 region has 17 residues. Trimming shortened V by 1 base and J by 0 bases, and 13 bases separated the two germline ends. The CDR3 sequence is CASSESVSGSSYNEQFF. CDR3 sequence (DNA): TGTGCCAGCAGTGAATCGGTTAGCGGCTCCTCCTACAATGAGCAGTTCTTC. The variable domain in full, completed from reference TRBV25-1 and TRBJ2-1, reads EADIYQTPRYLVIGTGKKITLECSQTMGHDKMYWYQQDPGMELHLIHYSYGVNSTEKGDLSSESTVSRIRTEHFPLTLESARPSHTSQYLCASSESVSGSSYNEQFFGPGTRLTVL.

The chain uses TRBV2 and TRBJ2-1; D is perhaps TRBD2 (5 bases). In germline, CDR1 is SNHLY, CDR2 FYNNEI. The CDR3 has 14 residues. V was cut by 2 bases and J by 6 bases, with 11 bases left in between. The CDR3 DNA reads TGTGCCAGCAGTGAACGCAGGAGCGGCAATGAGCAGTTCTTC. Residues: CASSERRSGNEQFF.

This rearrangement joins TRBV29-1 to TRBJ1-4, with 7 bases lining up with TRBD1. The V segment lost 3 bases and the J segment 6 bases; nucleotides outside the gene matches: 7. The CDR3 is 14 residues long. Germline V gene lookup returns CDR1 SQVTM and CDR2 ANQGSEA. CDR3 in DNA: TGCAGCGTTGACCCAAGGGGGCCCGATGAAAAACTGTTTTTT. It yields the protein CSVDPRGPDEKLFF.

The genes are TRBV10-1 and TRBJ2-7; 11 nucleotides line up with TRBD2. The length of the CDR3 is 17 residues. Germline-derived CDR1 and CDR2 are WNHNN and SYGVQD (reference sequence). Trimming at V came to 6 bases and at J to 2 bases, leaving 12 bases not matched to a gene. The CDR3: CASSEASGRFGAYEQYF. The CDR3 nucleotides read TGCGCCAGCAGCGAGGCTAGCGGGAGGTTTGGGGCCTACGAGCAGTACTTC.

V and J are TRBV2 and TRBJ2-4; 9 nucleotides match TRBD2. Trimming at V came to 7 bases and at J to 0 bases, leaving 13 bases not matched to a gene. Germline CDR1 SNHLY, CDR2 FYNNEI. This CDR3 is 18 amino acids long. The CDR3 here is CASIVASGASLAKNIQYF. The CDR3 DNA follows: TGTGCCAGCATCGTGGCTAGCGGGGCATCGCTAGCCAAAAACATTCAGTACTTC.

The V call is TRBV7-6, the J call TRBJ1-5; tentatively, D is TRBD1 (6 bases). The CDR3 runs 14 residues. Germline CDR1 is SGHVS and CDR2 is FNYEAQ. The V end was cut by 5 bases, the J end by 5 bases, with 13 bases between. DNA of the CDR3: TGTGCCAGCAGCCCGGGGGGCTGGCATCAGCCCCAGCATTTT. Its protein is CASSPGGWHQPQHF.